This TCR beta chain was sequenced during a study of early T cells in non-severe SARS-CoV-2 infection. Across the whole study: The authors sequenced bulk RNA from unsorted whole blood, leaving chains unpaired.

Study results and caveats: There was a bias toward anti-spike CD8 responses in VDJdb matching, which missed private and CD4 specificities.

To note about this clonotype: No antigen is known for it.

The germline gives CDR1 LNHDA, CDR2 SQIVND (reference sequence). After removal of 6 bases from V and 4 bases from J, the junction contained 1 base not matched to a gene. The CDR3 spans 13 residues. Attached unique molecular identifiers marked individual cDNA molecules. TCRdb reanalysed the 5' RACE reads using MiXCR and keeps one entry per CDR3 protein. The sample lists more than 25,000 distinct CDR3 sequences; over 3.5% were seen once. This sequence originates from an adult who was a healthcare worker with PCR-confirmed SARS-CoV-2 infection or an uninfected control (not recorded which). The rearrangement joins TRBV19 to TRBJ1-5; 9 bases line up with TRBD1. Material for sequencing was whole blood. CDR3 residues: CASRDRGNQPQHF. The DNA for the CDR3 is TGTGCCAGTAGGGACAGGGGAAATCAGCCCCAGCATTTT.